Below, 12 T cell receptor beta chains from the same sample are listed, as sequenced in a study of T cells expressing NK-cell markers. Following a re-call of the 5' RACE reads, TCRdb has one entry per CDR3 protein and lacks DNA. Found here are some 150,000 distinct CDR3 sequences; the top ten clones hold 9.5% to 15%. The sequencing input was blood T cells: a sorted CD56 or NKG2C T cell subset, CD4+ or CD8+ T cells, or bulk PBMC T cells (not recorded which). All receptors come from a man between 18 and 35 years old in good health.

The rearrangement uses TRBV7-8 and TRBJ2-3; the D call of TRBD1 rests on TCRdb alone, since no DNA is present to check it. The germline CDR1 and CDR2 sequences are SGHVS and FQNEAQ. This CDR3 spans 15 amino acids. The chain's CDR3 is CASSLGAGGTDTQYF.

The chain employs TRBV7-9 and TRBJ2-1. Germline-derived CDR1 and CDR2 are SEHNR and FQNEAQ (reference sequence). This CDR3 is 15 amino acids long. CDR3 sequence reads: CASSLEHSNYNEQFF.

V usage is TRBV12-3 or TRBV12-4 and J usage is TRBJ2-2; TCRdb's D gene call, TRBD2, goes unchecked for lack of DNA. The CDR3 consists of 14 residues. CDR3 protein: CASNPSLLAGELFF.

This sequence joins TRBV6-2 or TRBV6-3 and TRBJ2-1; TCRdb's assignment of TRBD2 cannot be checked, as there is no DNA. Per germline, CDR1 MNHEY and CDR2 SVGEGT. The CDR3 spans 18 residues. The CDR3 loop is CASRPIAGGGPGDNEQFF.

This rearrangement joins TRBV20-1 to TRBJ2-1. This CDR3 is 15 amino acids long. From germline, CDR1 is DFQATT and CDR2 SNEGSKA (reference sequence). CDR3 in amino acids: CSVTFPHSSYNEQFF.

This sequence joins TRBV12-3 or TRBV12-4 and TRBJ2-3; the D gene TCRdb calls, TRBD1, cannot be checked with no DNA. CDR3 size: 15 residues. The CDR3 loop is CASSLVGSGTDTQYF.

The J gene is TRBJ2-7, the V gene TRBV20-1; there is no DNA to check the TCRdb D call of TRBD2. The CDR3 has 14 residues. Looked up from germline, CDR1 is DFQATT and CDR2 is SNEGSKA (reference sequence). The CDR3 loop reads CSATPRTSDYEQYF.

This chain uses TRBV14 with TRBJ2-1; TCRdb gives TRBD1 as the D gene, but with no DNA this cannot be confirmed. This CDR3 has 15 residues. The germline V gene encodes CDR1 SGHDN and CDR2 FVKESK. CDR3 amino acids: CASSLGQGRHNEQFF. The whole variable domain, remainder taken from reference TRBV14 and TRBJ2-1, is EAGVTQFPSHSVIEKGQTVTLRCDPISGHDNLYWYRRVMGKEIKFLLHFVKESKQDESGMPNNRFLAERTGGTYSTLKVQPAELEDSGVYFCASSLGQGRHNEQFFGPGTRLTVL.

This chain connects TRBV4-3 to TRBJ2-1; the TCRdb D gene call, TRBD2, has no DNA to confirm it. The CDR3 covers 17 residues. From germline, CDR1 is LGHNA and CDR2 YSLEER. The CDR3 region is CASSQDTSGALLGEQFF.

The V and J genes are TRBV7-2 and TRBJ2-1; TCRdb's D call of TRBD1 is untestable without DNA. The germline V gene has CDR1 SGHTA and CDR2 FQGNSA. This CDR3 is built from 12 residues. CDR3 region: CASSWAGDEQFF.

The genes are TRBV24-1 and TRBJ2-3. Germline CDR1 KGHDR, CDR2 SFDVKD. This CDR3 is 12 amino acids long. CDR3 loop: CATSLSTDTQYF.

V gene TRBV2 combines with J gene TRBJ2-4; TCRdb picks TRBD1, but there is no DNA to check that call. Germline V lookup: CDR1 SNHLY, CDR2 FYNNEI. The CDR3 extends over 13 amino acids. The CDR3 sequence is CASSDGPRTIQYF.